Below, one T cell receptor (beta chain) is given with its context. Its target is unknown. The J segment lost 7 bases and the V segment lost 5 bases, leaving 10 bases of the junction unmatched. Germline CDR1 reads ENHRY; CDR2 reads SYGVKD. The CDR3 covers 16 residues. This sample was taken from a study of T cell responses to AZD1222 COVID-19 vaccine. Study observations and caveats: Scientists sampled the repertoires only once the peak T cell response had passed. The number of AZD1222 recipients seropositive at baseline was only 6 or 7.

Sequencing was performed with immunoSEQ multiplex PCR; in TCRdb, only in-frame clones are kept and a portion is missing. The table lists approximately 73,000 clones, around four fifths of them singletons. The starting material was peripheral blood, obtained on day 0 of AZD1222 vaccination. The clonotype was recovered from an adult in good health. The rearrangement joins TRBV10-3 to TRBJ2-1; 11 nucleotides match TRBD2. CDR3 in amino acids: CAISSPGTSGSNEQFF. The CDR3 DNA sequence: TGTGCCATCAGTTCCCCCGGGACTAGCGGTTCAAATGAGCAGTTCTTC.